The 20 T cell receptor beta chains in this list originate from one sample, sequenced in a study of OX40 agonist ivuxolimab in advanced cancers. Measured with immunoSEQ multiplex PCR; TCRdb has only the in-frame clones, and not every one. The sample holds roughly 89,000 clones, about 81% seen once. The starting material was CD4+ or CD8+ T cells sorted from blood, obtained in a trial of the OX40 agonist ivuxolimab. Receptor source: an adult with an advanced solid tumor such as melanoma, head and neck, liver or kidney cancer.

The chain recombines TRBV27 with TRBJ1-4; 8 nucleotides line up with TRBD1. Losses at the gene ends were 6 bases for V and 8 bases for J; bases not matched to a gene: 11. The CDR3 length is 15 residues. Germline V gene sequence: CDR1 MNHEY, CDR2 SMNVEV (reference sequence). The DNA of the CDR3 is TGTGCCAGCAGGGGACAGGCTTTTAGCGAGGAAAAACTGTTTTTT. This translates into CASRGQAFSEEKLFF.

The V and J genes are TRBV19 and TRBJ2-7; D is tentatively TRBD1 or TRBD2 (5 bases each). Deletions cut 1 base from V and 5 bases from J, with 9 bases between. The CDR3 is made up of 13 amino acids. Germline CDR1 reads LNHDA; CDR2 reads SQIVND (reference sequence). The CDR3 spells CASSIARGDEQYF. The CDR3, as DNA: TGTGCCAGTAGTATAGCTCGAGGGGACGAGCAGTACTTC.

This chain connects TRBV30 to TRBJ1-6; no reliable D call. CDR1 is GTSNPN, CDR2 SVGIG, per germline (reference sequence). V lost 3 bases, J lost 0 bases, and 3 bases lay in between. This CDR3 has 13 residues. As DNA, the CDR3 is TGTGCCTGGAGGGACTCCTATAATTCACCCCTCCACTTT. Its translation: CAWRDSYNSPLHF.

CDR3 nucleotide sequence: TGTGCCAGCAGCCAAGATCCCACGGCTGCCTACGAGCAGTACTTC. This encodes CASSQDPTAAYEQYF. V usage is TRBV4-2 and J usage is TRBJ2-7; no firm D call. The ends were cut back, 0 bases at V and 2 bases at J, with 11 bases in the middle. Germline loops: CDR1 LGHNA, CDR2 YNFKEQ. CDR3 length: 15 residues.

This clone has a handful of counts. The chain links TRBV5-5 to TRBJ1-2; a possible D gene is TRBD1 (6 bases). Germline CDR1 SGHKS, CDR2 YYEKEE (reference sequence). The CDR3 spans 15 residues. V gave up 4 bases and J gave up 6 bases, with 19 bases separating them. CDR3 sequence: CASSLRGDASDGYTF. CDR3 DNA: TGTGCCAGCAGCCTTAGGGGGGACGCCTCGGATGGCTACACCTTC.

The gene calls are TRBV7-3 and TRBJ2-1; 12 bases are shared with TRBD2. CDR1 and CDR2 (germline): SGHTA, FQGTGA. V shed 4 bases and J 1 base; nucleotides not matched to a gene: 14. The CDR3 loop spans 20 amino acids. The CDR3 region has the DNA TGTGCCAGCAGCTATCGGACTAGCGGGGCCCAGCAGGTTTCCTACAATGAGCAGTTCTTC. This sequence encodes CASSYRTSGAQQVSYNEQFF.

This clone came up a few times. The J gene is TRBJ1-4, the V gene TRBV4-1, with D unresolved. Trimming left V 4 bases short and J 0 bases short, with 12 bases between. CDR1 and CDR2 from the germline V gene are MGHRA and YSYEKL. There are 16 residues in the CDR3. The CDR3 here is CASSPSRLSTNEKLFF. The CDR3 nucleotides read TGCGCCAGCAGCCCCAGCAGACTCTCAACTAATGAAAAACTGTTTTTT.

The V gene is TRBV5-1, the J gene TRBJ1-2; D is perhaps TRBD1 (5 bases). With 0 bases removed from V and 6 bases from J, the gap between germline ends came to 9 bases. The CDR3 is 13 amino acids. Per germline, CDR1 SGHRS and CDR2 YFSETQ. The CDR3 region has the DNA TGCGCCAGCAGCTTGGCCAGGGATGATGGCTACACCTTC. It encodes CASSLARDDGYTF.

The CDR3 DNA reads as TGTGCCAGCAGACAACAACGTGGGAACACTGAAGCTTTCTTT. Amino acids: CASRQQRGNTEAFF. The genes are TRBV14 and TRBJ1-1, with D uncertain. Trimming pared 6 bases from V and 1 base from J, leaving 12 bases between. The germline CDR1 and CDR2 sequences are SGHDN and FVKESK. This CDR3 has 14 residues. Full variable domain (remainder filled in from reference TRBV14 and TRBJ1-1): EAGVTQFPSHSVIEKGQTVTLRCDPISGHDNLYWYRRVMGKEIKFLLHFVKESKQDESGMPNNRFLAERTGGTYSTLKVQPAELEDSGVYFCASRQQRGNTEAFFGQGTRLTVV.

The V call is TRBV2, the J call TRBJ2-2; 8 bases are a match to TRBD2. The CDR3 is made up of 20 amino acids. Losses at the gene ends were 6 bases for V and 4 bases for J; bases not matched to a gene: 22. Per germline, CDR1 SNHLY and CDR2 FYNNEI. This CDR3 reads CASSAPGLAFLGKRTGELFF. CDR3 DNA sequence: TGTGCCAGCAGCGCCCCCGGACTAGCTTTCTTGGGGAAGCGCACCGGGGAGCTGTTTTTT.

This sequence joins TRBV5-5 and TRBJ2-6, with D tentatively TRBD1 (5 bases). The CDR3 consists of 15 residues. V gave up 4 bases and J gave up 2 bases, with 10 bases separating them. The germline CDR1 and CDR2 sequences are SGHKS and YYEKEE (reference sequence). The CDR3 loop reads CASSGRGPGANVLTF. Written as DNA, the CDR3 is TGTGCCAGCAGCGGTAGGGGCCCTGGGGCCAACGTCCTGACTTTC.

The chain employs TRBV7-2 and TRBJ1-5, with TRBD1 matching over 9 bases. V shed 4 bases and J 6 bases; nucleotides not matched to a gene: 1. The CDR3 extends over 13 amino acids. CDR1 is SGHTA, CDR2 FQGNSA, per germline. The CDR3: CASSWTGVQPQHF. In nucleotides, the CDR3 is TGTGCCAGCAGCTGGACAGGGGTTCAGCCCCAGCATTTT. The whole variable domain, filled in from reference TRBV7-2 and TRBJ1-5, reads GAGVSQSPSNKVTEKGKDVELRCDPISGHTALYWYRQSLGQGLEFLIYFQGNSAPDKSGLPSDRFSAERTGGSVSTLTIQRTQQEDSAVYLCASSWTGVQPQHFGDGTRLSIL.

The chain uses TRBV4-1 and TRBJ2-3, with TRBD2 identical over 9 bases. After removal of 1 base from V and 4 bases from J, the junction contained 9 bases not matched to a gene. Germline V CDR1 and CDR2: MGHRA, YSYEKL. There are 17 residues in the CDR3. The CDR3 sequence is CASSQAWRGGLADTQYF. Written as DNA, the CDR3 is TGCGCCAGCAGCCAAGCCTGGCGGGGGGGCCTTGCAGATACGCAGTATTTT.

This clone appeared a few times. This chain connects TRBV6-1 to TRBJ1-1, with D maybe TRBD1 (5 bases). Between the trimmed V and J ends, which lost 8 bases and 1 base, there was a span of 11 bases. Germline V gene data show CDR1 as MNHNS and CDR2 as SASEGT. CDR3 size: 13 residues. The CDR3 reads CASGALENTEAFF. The CDR3 coding sequence is TGTGCCAGCGGGGCACTCGAGAACACTGAAGCTTTCTTT.

This clone was observed a single time. The chain has TRBV11-2 and TRBJ2-3, with a weak D call TRBD2 (6 bases). In germline, CDR1 is SGHAT, CDR2 FQNNGV. With 7 bases removed from V and 4 bases from J, the gap between germline ends came to 18 bases. The CDR3 length is 15 residues. CDR3 coding DNA: TGTGCCAGCACCCCTGGAGGAGGGAGCGCAGATACGCAGTATTTT. Its protein is CASTPGGGSADTQYF.

The chain couples TRBV10-3 to TRBJ2-2; possible D gene TRBD2, 7 bases. The CDR3 sequence is 17 residues long. Trimming shortened V by 2 bases and J by 2 bases, and 15 bases separated the two germline ends. The germline gives CDR1 ENHRY, CDR2 SYGVKD. The CDR3 sequence is CAISETRGGQNTGELFF. DNA for the CDR3: TGTGCCATCAGTGAGACTAGGGGGGGACAAAACACCGGGGAGCTGTTTTTT.

The chain carries TRBV7-2 and TRBJ2-3; D is perhaps TRBD1 (5 bases). The length of the CDR3 is 14 residues. V was pared by 2 bases and J by 3 bases, with 9 bases between. Per the germline V gene, CDR1 is SGHTA and CDR2 is FQGNSA. In nucleotides, the CDR3 is TGTGCCAGCAGCTTATTTCAGGGAACAGATACGCAGTATTTT. This translates into CASSLFQGTDTQYF.

The genes are TRBV5-1 and TRBJ2-3; 7 nucleotides align to TRBD2. The CDR3 spans 14 residues. Trimming removed 1 base from V and 4 bases from J; junction bases left unmatched: 3. Germline lookup yields CDR1 SGHRS and CDR2 YFSETQ. DNA of the CDR3: TGCGCCAGCAGCTTGATCCGGGGGGCAGATACGCAGTATTTT. As protein: CASSLIRGADTQYF.

The chain links TRBV6-5 to TRBJ1-2; D is ambiguous. CDR1 and CDR2 (germline): MNHEY, SVGAGI. This CDR3 contains 13 residues. Between the trimmed V and J ends, which lost 4 bases and 4 bases, there was a span of 10 bases. The CDR3 DNA reads as TGTGCCAGCAGTTCCCCGGGCGCCTATGGCTACACCTTC. Amino acid sequence: CASSSPGAYGYTF.

CDR3 loop: CASSVSPSLGSEAFF. The CDR3 region has the DNA TGTGCCAGCAGCGTCTCCCCGAGTTTGGGGTCTGAAGCTTTCTTT. The V gene is TRBV9, the J gene TRBJ1-1; D not certain. The CDR3 covers 15 residues. With 2 bases removed from V and 6 bases from J, the gap between germline ends came to 17 bases. Germline lookup yields CDR1 SGDLS and CDR2 YYNGEE.